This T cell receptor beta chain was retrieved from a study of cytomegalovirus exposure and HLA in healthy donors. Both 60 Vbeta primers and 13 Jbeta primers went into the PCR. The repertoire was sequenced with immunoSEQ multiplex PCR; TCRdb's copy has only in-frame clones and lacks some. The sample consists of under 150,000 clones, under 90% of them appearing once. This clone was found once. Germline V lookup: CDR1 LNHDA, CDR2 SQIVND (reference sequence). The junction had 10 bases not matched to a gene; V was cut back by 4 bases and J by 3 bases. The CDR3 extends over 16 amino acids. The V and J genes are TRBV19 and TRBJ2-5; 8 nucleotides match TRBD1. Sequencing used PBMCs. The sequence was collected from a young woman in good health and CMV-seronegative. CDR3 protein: CASSTTRQGPEETQYF. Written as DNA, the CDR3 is TGTGCCAGTAGTACAACCAGACAGGGGCCTGAAGAGACCCAGTACTTC.